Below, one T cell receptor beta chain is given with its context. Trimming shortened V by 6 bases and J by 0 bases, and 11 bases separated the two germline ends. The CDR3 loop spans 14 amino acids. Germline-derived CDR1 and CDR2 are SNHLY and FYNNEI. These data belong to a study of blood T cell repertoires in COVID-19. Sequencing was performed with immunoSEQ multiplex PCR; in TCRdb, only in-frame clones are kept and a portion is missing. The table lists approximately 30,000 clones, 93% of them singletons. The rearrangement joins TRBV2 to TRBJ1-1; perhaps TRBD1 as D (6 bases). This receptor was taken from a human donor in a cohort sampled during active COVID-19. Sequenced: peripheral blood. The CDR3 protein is CASSRGPMNTEAFF. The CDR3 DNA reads TGTGCCAGCAGCAGGGGCCCCATGAACACTGAAGCTTTCTTT.